Following are 12 T cell receptor beta chains from one sample sequenced in a study of T-cell memory formation after mild COVID-19. TCRdb reanalysed the 5' RACE reads using MiXCR and keeps one entry per CDR3 protein. Counted here are 250,000 to 400,000 distinct CDR3 sequences, 14% occurring once; the ten biggest clones make up around 20%. Sequencing was performed on PBMCs or a T cell subset sorted from them (not recorded which). Receptor source: a man between 18 and 35 years old who had mild COVID-19 (a few samples of this study predate the infection). Cell type and time point are not known.

This clonotype has only a few counts. The chain recombines TRBV7-6 with TRBJ2-7; D uncertain. The CDR3 is 14 amino acids. V shed 0 bases and J shed 3 bases, with 9 bases lying between them. Germline-derived CDR1 and CDR2 are SGHVS and FNYEAQ. DNA for the CDR3: TGTGCCAGCAGCTTAGCGCAGGACGGCTACGAGCAGTACGTC. This translates into CASSLAQDGYEQYV.

This clonotype was counted a few times. The CDR3 nucleotides are TGCGCCAGCATCCTGGGGACCGACAGTGCGGGCACCCAGTACTTC. Translating gives CASILGTDSAGTQYF. V and J are TRBV5-1 and TRBJ2-5, with D perhaps TRBD1 or TRBD2 (5 bases each). The CDR3 covers 15 residues. The V end was cut by 6 bases, the J end by 8 bases, with 23 bases between. The V gene's germline CDR1 is SGHRS and CDR2 YFSETQ.

This clonotype has a handful of counts. The CDR3: CSARWGSSTDTQYF. CDR3 nucleotides: TGCAGTGCTAGGTGGGGCTCTAGCACAGATACGCAGTATTTT. This chain joins TRBV20-1 and TRBJ2-3, with a tentative D call TRBD1 (5 bases). CDR3 length: 14 amino acids. V was shortened by 3 bases and J by 0 bases, with 10 bases between the two germline ends. CDR1 and CDR2 from the germline V gene are DFQATT and SNEGSKA (reference sequence).

V usage is TRBV28 and J usage is TRBJ1-2; no clear D. The CDR3 loop spans 13 amino acids. Trimming took off 5 bases at V and 2 bases at J, with 9 bases between the two ends. In germline, CDR1 is MDHEN, CDR2 SYDVKM. The CDR3 here is CASSTPRNYGYTF. CDR3 bases: TGTGCCAGCAGTACCCCACGGAACTATGGCTACACCTTC.

This clonotype was seen a few times. J is TRBJ1-5 and V is TRBV18, with D unclear. The CDR3 length is 13 residues. CDR1 is KGHSH and CDR2 is LQKENI in the germline V gene. Trimming cost V 3 bases and J 4 bases, with 7 bases left between them. CDR3 sequence: CASSPLQNQPQHF. The CDR3, as DNA: TGTGCCAGCTCACCCCTACAGAATCAGCCCCAGCATTTT.

This clonotype was seen a handful of times. The V gene is TRBV14, the J gene TRBJ2-5, with D perhaps matching TRBD1 or TRBD2 (5 bases each). CDR3 length: 15 amino acids. Trimming took 4 bases from V and 0 from J, leaving 12 bases between them. CDR1 is SGHDN, CDR2 FVKESK, per germline. The CDR3 is CASSPPGRYQETQYF. CDR3 nucleotides: TGTGCCAGCAGCCCCCCGGGACGGTACCAAGAGACCCAGTACTTC.

This clonotype has just a few counts. The CDR3 sequence is CASSPTDNESTDTQYF. The CDR3 DNA sequence: TGTGCCAGCTCACCTACGGACAATGAATCTACAGATACGCAGTATTTT. This chain connects TRBV18 to TRBJ2-3; a possible D gene is TRBD1 (5 bases). This CDR3 has 16 residues. Per germline, CDR1 KGHSH and CDR2 LQKENI. Trimming removed 3 bases at V and 3 bases at J, with 16 bases between.

This clonotype has more than one count but fewer than ten. The gene calls are TRBV5-1 and TRBJ2-5; 9 nucleotides line up with TRBD2. CDR3 length: 17 amino acids. Germline V CDR1 and CDR2: SGHRS, YFSETQ. J gave up 5 bases and V 4 bases, and 15 bases lay outside the gene matches. CDR3 in DNA: TGCGCCAGCAGCACCGAACGTCTTAGCGGGGGAGGGGAGACCCAGTACTTC. Its translation is CASSTERLSGGGETQYF. The whole variable domain, filled in from reference TRBV5-1 and TRBJ2-5, reads KAGVTQTPRYLIKTRGQQVTLSCSPISGHRSVSWYQQTPGQGLQFLFEYFSETQRNKGNFPGRFSGRQFSNSRSEMNVSTLELGDSALYLCASSTERLSGGGETQYFGPGTRLLVL.

The genes are TRBV5-6 and TRBJ1-1; 7 nucleotides match TRBD1. The CDR3 contains 15 residues. Germline V gene lookup returns CDR1 SGHDT and CDR2 YYEEEE. The V and J ends lost 3 bases and 8 bases, in that order; junction bases with no gene match: 13. The CDR3, as DNA: TGTGCCAGCAGCTCAATTGGAGCCGGGACAGCAGAAGCTTTCTTT. Translating it yields CASSSIGAGTAEAFF.

V usage is TRBV4-1 and J usage is TRBJ2-2; 7 bases align to TRBD2. Trimming took 4 bases from V and 8 from J; bases not matched to a gene: 4. Per germline, CDR1 MGHRA and CDR2 YSYEKL. The CDR3 runs 13 residues. The CDR3, as DNA: TGCGCCAGCAGCCCTCGGGGGGATGGGGAGCTGTTTTTT. Protein product: CASSPRGDGELFF.

This clonotype turned up a few times. The chain has TRBV9 and TRBJ2-6; 9 bases are shared with TRBD1. The trim removed 3 bases at V and 4 bases at J, leaving 11 bases unmatched. Germline V gives CDR1 SGDLS, CDR2 YYNGEE. The CDR3 loop spans 18 amino acids. The CDR3 spells CASSGNRDRDRGANVLTF. CDR3 bases: TGTGCCAGCAGCGGAAACCGGGACAGGGATAGGGGGGCCAACGTCCTGACTTTC.

This clonotype was found a few times. V is TRBV7-8 and J is TRBJ2-1; the D gene is possibly TRBD1 (7 bases). CDR1 is SGHVS, CDR2 FQNEAQ, per germline. Trimming removed 3 bases from V and 3 bases from J, with 18 bases in between. CDR3 length equals 17 residues. CDR3 DNA sequence: TGTGCCAGCAGCTTCACTACGACAGGGAGGATCTACAATGAGCAGTTCTTC. This gives the protein CASSFTTTGRIYNEQFF. The variable domain in full, completed from reference TRBV7-8 and TRBJ2-1, reads GAGVSQSPRYKVAKRGQDVALRCDPISGHVSLFWYQQALGQGPEFLTYFQNEAQLDKSGLPSDRFFAERPEGSVSTLKIQRTQQEDSAVYLCASSFTTTGRIYNEQFFGPGTRLTVL.